The source of this T cell receptor (beta chain) is a study of T cells in Graves' hyperthyroidism and ophthalmopathy. This clonotype was counted ten times or more. Germline V CDR1 and CDR2: SGHTA, FQGTGA. The V end was cut by 3 bases, the J end by 3 bases, with 11 bases between. This CDR3 has 14 residues. Amplified TCR beta CDR3 regions came from RNA transcripts. Carried out on the TCR CDR3, a first-round RT-PCR used the HTBI primer set. In TCRdb, the multiplex PCR reads were re-called with MiXCR into one record per CDR3 protein. The sample holds roughly 380,000 distinct CDR3 sequences, approximately 12% seen once.

The receptor comes from a man aged 25-45 years with Graves' hyperthyroidism that later progressed to Graves' ophthalmopathy. This chain links TRBV7-3 with TRBJ2-5; D is uncertain. Sequenced sample: blood. The DNA for the CDR3 is TGTGCCAGCAGCTTTGGGTCCCCAGAAGAGACCCAGTACTTC. The encoded protein is CASSFGSPEETQYF.